The 22 T cell receptor beta chains listed next were all sequenced from one sample in a study of beta chain features in type 1 diabetes. Expressed TCRB transcripts were sequenced because the entire RNA isolate underwent reverse transcription. Clones were read by immunoSEQ multiplex PCR, and TCRdb kept only the in-frame ones, dropping some. The sample has 300,000 or so clones, less than 9.5% seen once; the top ten hold around 0.44%. What was sequenced was central memory CD4+ T cells from blood. The receptors shown here come from a young woman in good health.

The rearrangement joins TRBV27 to TRBJ2-7, with D perhaps given as TRBD1 or TRBD2 (5 bases each). The germline CDR1 and CDR2 sequences are MNHEY and SMNVEV (reference sequence). The CDR3 is 12 residues long. The V and J ends lost 5 bases and 5 bases respectively, with 10 bases between them. The CDR3, as DNA: TGTGCCAGCAGTGAGGGGAACCACGAGCAGTACTTC. Protein sequence: CASSEGNHEQYF.

This clone turned up a few times. The genes are TRBV5-5 and TRBJ2-1; D is ambiguous. V lost 1 base and J lost 1, with 0 bases in between. Per the germline V gene, CDR1 is SGHKS and CDR2 is YYEKEE (reference sequence). CDR3 length: 12 residues. Written as DNA, the CDR3 is TGTGCCAGCAGCTTGTCCTACAATGAGCAGTTCTTC. Translation: CASSLSYNEQFF.

The chain joins TRBV27 to TRBJ2-1; D is perhaps TRBD1 (5 bases). Germline values: CDR1 MNHEY, CDR2 SMNVEV (reference sequence). CDR3 length: 13 amino acids. With 6 bases removed from V and 6 bases from J, the gap between germline ends came to 12 bases. This chain's CDR3 is CASRPAGRNEQFF. In DNA, the CDR3 is TGTGCCAGCAGGCCCGCAGGGCGCAATGAGCAGTTCTTC.

This clone has a count of ten or more. V gene TRBV4-3 combines with J gene TRBJ2-1, with 10 bases aligning to TRBD2. The J segment lost 9 bases and the V segment lost 3 bases, leaving 5 bases of the junction unmatched. The CDR3 sequence is 14 residues long. Germline V gene lookup returns CDR1 LGHNA and CDR2 YSLEER. In DNA form, the CDR3 reads TGCGCCAGCAGCCAGTATGGGACTAGCGTTGAGCAGTTCTTC. Protein sequence: CASSQYGTSVEQFF.

This clone has more than one count but fewer than ten. The chain is built from TRBV14 and TRBJ2-2; 9 bases match TRBD1. The CDR3 spans 14 residues. With V trimmed by 4 bases and J by 6 bases, 3 bases remained unmatched. CDR1 is SGHDN and CDR2 is FVKESK in the germline V gene. In nucleotides, the CDR3 is TGTGCCAGCAGCCGCGGGACAGGGTCCGGGGAGCTGTTTTTT. Encoded protein: CASSRGTGSGELFF.

This clone was recorded many times. The chain links TRBV5-1 to TRBJ2-7; D gene ambiguous. V was shortened by 2 bases and J by 6 bases, with 21 bases between the two germline ends. Germline assignment: CDR1 SGHRS and CDR2 YFSETQ. CDR3 length equals 16 residues. The CDR3 DNA reads as TGCGCCAGCAGCTTCATATCCACCATCACAGCTTCCGAGCAGTACTTC. Protein: CASSFISTITASEQYF.

This clone was detected ten times or more. This chain uses TRBV4-3 with TRBJ2-3; D might be TRBD1 or TRBD2, each matching 5 bases. V was shortened by 2 bases and J by 4 bases, with 19 bases between the two germline ends. CDR3 size: 17 residues. Per germline, CDR1 LGHNA and CDR2 YSLEER. The CDR3 protein is CASSQRAAVEGPDTQYF. Written as DNA, the CDR3 is TGCGCCAGCAGCCAAAGGGCTGCGGTCGAGGGGCCAGATACGCAGTATTTT.

This clone was found a few times. DNA of the CDR3: TGTGCCAGCAGTTTAATCTTCCAGGTGGGCCAGCCCCAGCATTTT. This sequence encodes CASSLIFQVGQPQHF. The chain recombines TRBV28 with TRBJ1-5; D call uncertain. Deletions cut 2 bases from V and 7 bases from J, with 15 bases between. Germline assignment: CDR1 MDHEN and CDR2 SYDVKM. This CDR3 contains 15 residues. Filled out from reference TRBV28 and TRBJ1-5, the complete variable domain reads DVKVTQSSRYLVKRTGEKVFLECVQDMDHENMFWYRQDPGLGLRLIYFSYDVKMKEKGDIPEGYSVSREKKERFSLILESASTNQTSMYLCASSLIFQVGQPQHFGDGTRLSIL.

V and J are TRBV5-1 and TRBJ2-7, with TRBD2 identical over 9 bases. J lost 5 bases, V lost 5 bases, and 14 bases had no gene match. The CDR3 sequence is 16 residues long. Germline values: CDR1 SGHRS, CDR2 YFSETQ. CDR3 bases: TGCGCCAGCAGTCTCCCCTTTCTCGCGGGAGGGGACGAGCAGTACTTC. Its protein is CASSLPFLAGGDEQYF.

This clone showed up just a few times. The J gene is TRBJ1-1, the V gene TRBV10-3, with TRBD1 identical over 9 bases. The J segment lost 4 bases and the V segment lost 3 bases, leaving 6 bases of the junction unmatched. The CDR3 is made up of 15 amino acids. Germline values: CDR1 ENHRY, CDR2 SYGVKD. CDR3 nucleotide sequence: TGTGCCATCAGTGAACTAGACAGGGGGTTCACTGAAGCTTTCTTT. Amino acids: CAISELDRGFTEAFF.

The chain has TRBV11-3 and TRBJ2-1, with a weak D call TRBD2 (6 bases). From germline, CDR1 is SGHNT and CDR2 YENEEA. V gave up 2 bases and J gave up 7 bases, with 9 bases separating them. There are 13 residues in the CDR3. The chain's CDR3 is CASSLQTRNEQFF. CDR3 nucleotides: TGTGCCAGCAGCTTACAGACTAGGAATGAGCAGTTCTTC.

This clone has more than one count but fewer than ten. The chain recombines TRBV10-3 with TRBJ2-3; D is unresolved. Germline lookup yields CDR1 ENHRY and CDR2 SYGVKD. The CDR3 covers 13 residues. Trimming cost V 3 bases and J 2 bases, with 6 bases left between them. The CDR3 loop reads CAISDWNTDTQYF. The DNA for the CDR3 is TGTGCCATCAGTGACTGGAACACAGATACGCAGTATTTT.

This chain joins TRBV6-6 and TRBJ1-2; TRBD1 is a possible D gene (6 bases). Trimming shortened V by 6 bases and J by 4 bases, and 18 bases separated the two germline ends. CDR3 length: 15 residues. In germline, CDR1 is MNHNY, CDR2 SVGAGI (reference sequence). The CDR3 DNA reads TGTGCCAGCAGCGAACAGGGAGGAACACCCTATGGCTACACCTTC. Its translation is CASSEQGGTPYGYTF.

This clone was picked up a small number of times. The V and J genes are TRBV4-3 and TRBJ2-1; D tentatively reads TRBD1 or TRBD2 (5 bases each). CDR1 and CDR2 from the germline V gene are LGHNA and YSLEER. V was clipped by 0 bases and J by 12 bases, with 18 bases between them. The CDR3 is 15 amino acids. The CDR3: CASSQDWTGAVWQFF. In nucleotides, the CDR3 is TGCGCCAGCAGCCAAGATTGGACTGGGGCAGTATGGCAGTTCTTC.

This clone was seen a handful of times. The chain combines TRBV5-4 with TRBJ2-5; 13 bases align to TRBD2. The CDR3 is made up of 16 amino acids. The V gene end was trimmed by 4 bases and the J gene end by 5 bases; junction bases not matched to a gene: 8. Germline lookup yields CDR1 SGHNT and CDR2 YYREEE (reference sequence). CDR3 sequence reads: CASSRTSGRSRETQYF. The CDR3 DNA reads as TGTGCCAGCAGCCGGACTAGCGGGAGATCCAGGGAGACCCAGTACTTC. Based on the CDR3 plus reference TRBV5-4 and TRBJ2-5, the full variable domain is ETGVTQSPTHLIKTRGQQVTLRCSSQSGHNTVSWYQQALGQGPQFIFQYYREEENGRGNFPPRFSGLQFPNYSSELNVNALELDDSALYLCASSRTSGRSRETQYFGPGTRLLVL.

At least ten counts were recorded for this clone. V usage is TRBV27 and J usage is TRBJ2-1, with 11 bases matching TRBD1. With 2 bases clipped from V and 4 bases from J, the junction kept 4 bases outside the gene matches. In germline, CDR1 is MNHEY, CDR2 SMNVEV (reference sequence). The CDR3 contains 16 residues. DNA of the CDR3: TGTGCCAGCAGTTTAGGACAGGGGGCTGTGTACAATGAGCAGTTCTTC. It translates to CASSLGQGAVYNEQFF.

This chain connects TRBV2 to TRBJ2-7; D is perhaps TRBD1 (5 bases). V was cut by 3 bases and J by 3 bases, with 6 bases left in between. CDR1 is SNHLY, CDR2 FYNNEI, per germline. CDR3 size: 12 residues. The CDR3 DNA reads as TGTGCCAGCAGTGAGGACAACTACGAGCAGTACTTC. Amino acids: CASSEDNYEQYF.

This clone turned up a few times. V and J are TRBV27 and TRBJ2-5; unclear D gene. Germline-derived CDR1 and CDR2 are MNHEY and SMNVEV (reference sequence). This CDR3 has 10 amino acids. V lost 8 bases to trimming and J lost 3 bases, with 4 bases between them. The chain's CDR3 is CASPKETQYF. As DNA, the CDR3 is TGTGCCAGCCCCAAAGAGACCCAGTACTTC.

This clone was seen a few times. The chain employs TRBV6-6 and TRBJ1-4; D is unresolved. Trimming took 2 bases from V and 11 from J, leaving 15 bases between them. The germline V gene encodes CDR1 MNHNY and CDR2 SVGAGI (reference sequence). The CDR3 consists of 14 residues. The CDR3 bases are TGTGCCAGCAGTTACCCCGCGCCCAGCGCGAAACTGTTTTTT. Its protein product is CASSYPAPSAKLFF.

The V call is TRBV4-3, the J call TRBJ2-7, with 8 bases fitting TRBD1. Germline CDR1 reads LGHNA; CDR2 reads YSLEER. CDR3 length: 16 amino acids. Trimming cost V 0 bases and J 5 bases; bases outside gene matches: 9. In DNA, the CDR3 is TGCGCCAGCAGCCAAGATCATTTACAGGGGGAAAACGAGCAGTACTTC. Amino acids: CASSQDHLQGENEQYF.

This clone has a handful of counts. This chain joins TRBV19 and TRBJ2-1; 7 nucleotides match TRBD2. This CDR3 region has 15 residues. The ends lost 3 bases at V and 2 bases at J; junction bases unmatched: 4. Germline V gene lookup returns CDR1 LNHDA and CDR2 SQIVND (reference sequence). CDR3 amino acids: CASSIESGTYNEQFF. The DNA for the CDR3 is TGTGCCAGTAGTATCGAAAGCGGGACCTACAATGAGCAGTTCTTC.

This clone was recorded a few times. The V call is TRBV2, the J call TRBJ2-7; D ambiguous. The CDR3 covers 13 residues. Per the germline V gene, CDR1 is SNHLY and CDR2 is FYNNEI. V was shortened by 4 bases and J by 2 bases, with 9 bases between the two germline ends. In nucleotides, the CDR3 is TGTGCCAGCAGTGGACCTGACCCCTACGAGCAGTACTTC. Amino acid sequence: CASSGPDPYEQYF.